The clone carrying this T cell receptor beta chain appeared a few times. Germline V lookup: CDR1 PRHDT, CDR2 FYEKMQ (reference sequence). The ends lost 4 bases at V and 4 bases at J; junction bases unmatched: 12. The CDR3 spans 18 residues. Every bit of the isolated RNA underwent reverse transcription, so sequencing read expressed TCRB transcripts. The repertoire was sequenced with immunoSEQ multiplex PCR; TCRdb's copy has only in-frame clones and lacks some. The sample includes under 950,000 clones, roughly 16% of them seen just once. This specimen comes from a study of beta chain features in type 1 diabetes.

The rearrangement uses TRBV13 and TRBJ2-1, with 11 bases aligning to TRBD2. The sequenced material came from naive CD4+ T cells from blood. The source of this sequence is a woman aged 18-30 years in good health. The CDR3 sequence: CASSSSLKRLAGYNEQFF. CDR3 nucleotide sequence: TGTGCCAGCAGCTCCTCTCTGAAACGACTAGCGGGGTACAATGAGCAGTTCTTC.